The present entry profiles one TCR beta chain with its context. This entry belongs to a study of blood T cell repertoires in COVID-19. The overall study: COVID-19 samples, acute and convalescent, were from the United States, Italy and Spain.

V lost 0 bases to trimming and J lost 12 bases, with 6 bases between them. The length of the CDR3 is 11 residues. In germline, CDR1 is SGHDT, CDR2 YYEEEE. Here immunoSEQ multiplex PCR was the method, and the copy in TCRdb shows in-frame clones only, minus some. In the table there are some 150,000 clones, around 83% of which are singletons. The sequenced sample consisted of peripheral blood. The chain is built from TRBV5-6 and TRBJ1-4, with a tentative D call TRBD1 (6 bases). The TCR originated in a woman aged 45 to 65 in a cohort sampled during active or convalescent COVID-19. Here the CDR3 reads CASSLEGELFF. In DNA form, the CDR3 reads TGTGCCAGCAGCTTGGAGGGGGAACTGTTTTTT. Using reference TRBV5-6 and TRBJ1-4 for the parts outside the CDR3, the full variable domain is DAGVTQSPTHLIKTRGQQVTLRCSPKSGHDTVSWYQQALGQGPQFIFQYYEEEERQRGNFPDRFSGHQFPNYSSELNVNALLLGDSALYLCASSLEGELFFGSGTQLSVL.